These T cell receptor beta chains were read from a single sample in a study of T cells in Graves' hyperthyroidism and ophthalmopathy. TCRdb fed the multiplex PCR reads into MiXCR, producing one record per CDR3 protein. Counted here are hundreds of thousands of distinct CDR3 sequences, under 15% occurring once; the ten biggest clones make up roughly 4.5%. The sample was blood. Receptors were obtained from a woman aged 40 to 50 with Graves' ophthalmopathy. Each CDR3 is given with its conserved first and last residue. Each record gives: J gene, D gene, V gene, clone size, CDR3 DNA, CDR3 protein. A D gene is named only where the DNA matches it firmly. Rows may omit the clone size; those that give it use once, few, many or a size class.

TRBJ2-7	TRBD1	TRBV7-2	many	TGTGCCAGCAGCTTACGCCCCGGGACAGGGGGCGAGCAGTACTTC	CASSLRPGTGGEQYF
TRBJ2-7	-	TRBV20-1	many	TGCAGTGCTAGAGATCAGTTGCTAGCGATGTACTACGAGCAGTACTTC	CSARDQLLAMYYEQYF
TRBJ2-3	TRBD2	TRBV28	many	TGTGCCAGCAGTCGCTATAGCGGGGAGATGGAGCAGTATTTT	CASSRYSGEMEQYF
TRBJ2-7	TRBD2	TRBV15	many	TGTGCCACCGAGGGGACTAGCAGCCACGAGCAGTACTTC	CATEGTSSHEQYF
TRBJ2-1	TRBD2	TRBV12-3/TRBV12-4	few	TGTGCCAGCAGTGTAGACCCGGGACTAGCGTTCTACAATGAGCAGTTCTTC	CASSVDPGLAFYNEQFF
TRBJ1-2	TRBD1	TRBV27	-	TGTGCCAGCAGCTTTACCGCAGGGGGCACTGGCTACACCTTC	CASSFTAGGTGYTF
TRBJ2-2	-	TRBV24-1	-	TGTGCCACCAGTGGTCTGGACAGCGACACCGGGGAGCTGTTTTTT	CATSGLDSDTGELFF
TRBJ2-2	-	TRBV28	few	TGTGCCAGCAGTTTTCATAGTAACACCGGGGAGCTGTTTTTT	CASSFHSNTGELFF
TRBJ2-1	TRBD1	TRBV2	few	TGTGCCAGCACCCTACCGGGACAGTTCTACAATGAGCAGTTCTTC	CASTLPGQFYNEQFF
TRBJ1-1	-	TRBV27	many	TGTGCCAGCAGAGGCCACCTCGGCCCAGGTGAAGCTTTCTTT	CASRGHLGPGEAFF
TRBJ1-1	-	TRBV6-5	many	TGTGCCAGCAAATGGGGTCGGGGAGGGACGAACACTGAAGCTTTCTTT	CASKWGRGGTNTEAFF
TRBJ1-2	-	TRBV5-1	many	TGCGCCAGCAGCACGGGGACGGCTAACTATGGCTACACCTTC	CASSTGTANYGYTF
TRBJ2-6	-	TRBV10-3	many	TGCGAGACCTTCTCGCTTTTGAAACGGCCTGGGGCCAACGTCCTGACTTTC	CETFSLLKRPGANVLTF
TRBJ2-1	TRBD2	TRBV6-1	-	TGTGCCAGCAGCGATGCAAGTGGACTAGCGGGAGCCAATGAGCAGTTCTTC	CASSDASGLAGANEQFF
TRBJ2-4	-	TRBV15	-	TGTGCCACCAGCAGAGGAGGGGATGTGGACATTCAGTACTTC	CATSRGGDVDIQYF
TRBJ1-1	TRBD1	TRBV7-3	many	TGTGCCAGCAGCTTCACCTACAGGGGGCCAGGCACTGAAGCTTTCTTT	CASSFTYRGPGTEAFF
TRBJ2-2	TRBD1	TRBV20-1	many	TGCAGTGCCCGAGGGTCGGGACAGGCGAACACCGGGGAGCTGTTTTTT	CSARGSGQANTGELFF
TRBJ2-7	-	TRBV18	-	TGTGCCAGCTCACCGAGGAGCGTCCGCGACGAGCAGTACTTC	CASSPRSVRDEQYF
TRBJ2-2	TRBD2	TRBV12-3/TRBV12-4	many	TGTGCCAGCAGTTTAGCGGGACTAGCGTCCGGGGAGCTGTTTTTT	CASSLAGLASGELFF
TRBJ2-5	-	TRBV28	many	TGTGCCAGCAGTCCCGACACGTACCAAGAGACCCAGTACTTC	CASSPDTYQETQYF
TRBJ2-4	-	TRBV7-3	-	TGTGCCAGCAGCTTGGGTGGTTCCAAAAACATTCAGTACTTC	CASSLGGSKNIQYF
TRBJ1-5	-	TRBV10-3	many	TGTGCCATCAGTGATGACGGGGACCTCCAGCCCCAGCATTTT	CAISDDGDLQPQHF
TRBJ2-2	-	TRBV4-2	few	TGTGCCAGCAGGGAGACTGGCACCGGGGAGCTGTTTTTT	CASRETGTGELFF
TRBJ2-5	TRBD1	TRBV20-1	many	TGCAGTGCTACCCAAGAACAGGGGGCATTTACGGAGACCCAGTACTTC	CSATQEQGAFTETQYF
TRBJ1-2	TRBD1	TRBV20-1	many	TGCAGCGGCGTGACAGGGGGCGCGGGCTACACCTTC	CSGVTGGAGYTF
TRBJ1-2	-	TRBV2	many	TGTGCCAGCAGTGGGGCGGCCAACTATGGCTACACCTTC	CASSGAANYGYTF
TRBJ2-5	-	TRBV6-5	many	TGTGCCACTAAGGGGGGGGGGTCGGAGACCCAGTACTTC	CATKGGGSETQYF
TRBJ2-7	-	TRBV29-1	few	TGCAGCGTGACACAGGGTGTGGGGTACTCCTACGAGCAGTACTTC	CSVTQGVGYSYEQYF
TRBJ1-2	-	TRBV6-2/TRBV6-3	many	TGTGCCAGCAGAGAACAGGATTACTATGGCTACACCTTC	CASREQDYYGYTF
TRBJ2-7	-	TRBV19	many	TGTGCCAGTAGTATTTATAGCGGCTACGAGCAGTACTTC	CASSIYSGYEQYF
TRBJ1-1	-	TRBV12-3/TRBV12-4	once	TGTGCCAGCAGAGCCCCCTGGACGGTAAACACTGAAGCTTTCTTT	CASRAPWTVNTEAFF
TRBJ2-6	-	TRBV7-2	many	TGTGCCAGCAGCTTAAGGTCCCCGGGGCAAGGGGCCAACGTCCTGACTTTC	CASSLRSPGQGANVLTF
TRBJ2-7	TRBD2	TRBV20-1	many	TGCAGTGCTCGGCACGGGGGGGGGTTGAACTACGAGCAGTACTTC	CSARHGGGLNYEQYF
TRBJ2-2	TRBD2	TRBV6-2/TRBV6-3	many	TGTGCCAGCAGTTTCGGGCCCGCGGGAGGGCTGTTTTTT	CASSFGPAGGLFF
TRBJ1-5	-	TRBV4-1	many	TGCGCCAGCAGCCAAGGAGGGACACCGATCTATCAGCCCCAGCATTTT	CASSQGGTPIYQPQHF
TRBJ2-7	TRBD2	TRBV6-1	-	TGTGCCAGCACCCTGACTAGCGGGTACCGGTCCTACGAGCAGTACTTC	CASTLTSGYRSYEQYF
TRBJ2-2	TRBD1	TRBV5-1	-	TGCGCCAGCAGCTTGACGGGACAGGCCACCGGGGAGCTGTTTTTT	CASSLTGQATGELFF
TRBJ2-5	-	TRBV6-5	many	TGTGCCAGCAGTTACTCTTTAGGGGAGGAAGAGACCCAGTACTTC	CASSYSLGEEETQYF
TRBJ1-1	TRBD1	TRBV4-3	many	TGCGCCAGCAGCCAATTGGGACAGGGGATGAACACTGAAGCTTTCTTT	CASSQLGQGMNTEAFF
TRBJ2-7	-	TRBV28	many	TGTGCCAGCATGGGGGTTGGGGGCTTCGAGCAGTACTTC	CASMGVGGFEQYF
TRBJ2-7	-	TRBV7-8	many	TGTGCCAGCAGCTTACCCCGCGGGACCTCAACCTCCCACGAGCAGTACTTC	CASSLPRGTSTSHEQYF
TRBJ2-5	-	TRBV29-1	many	TGCAGCGTGGGGGATGAGACCCAGTACTTC	CSVGDETQYF
TRBJ2-5	-	TRBV4-1	many	TGCGCCAGCAGCCAAGAGGGACTTGACGGAGAGACCCAGTACTTC	CASSQEGLDGETQYF
TRBJ1-2	TRBD1	TRBV4-1	many	TGCGCCACGAAGGGACAGGGCGGTGAGTGGGGCTACACCTTC	CATKGQGGEWGYTF
TRBJ2-7	TRBD2	TRBV29-1	few	TGCAGCGTTGAAGGGTTCCCCGGGACTAACTCCTACGAGCAGTACTTC	CSVEGFPGTNSYEQYF
TRBJ1-1	-	TRBV12-3/TRBV12-4	-	TGTGTCATTAAGATCGGGCGGCTGAACACTGAAGCTTTCTTT	CVIKIGRLNTEAFF
TRBJ2-7	TRBD2	TRBV9	many	TGTGCCAGCAGCGCCGGGACTACATTACACGAGCAGTACTTC	CASSAGTTLHEQYF
TRBJ1-2	-	TRBV24-1	many	TGTGCCACCAGTGACCCACCACCCTACTATGGCTACACCTTC	CATSDPPPYYGYTF
TRBJ1-5	-	TRBV6-1	many	TGTGCCAGCAGTGAGGGTAGCAATCAGCCCCAGCATTTT	CASSEGSNQPQHF
TRBJ2-7	-	TRBV7-2	-	TGTGCCAGCAGCCCGGACGGCGTGGGACCCCGACCGTACTTC	CASSPDGVGPRPYF
TRBJ1-2	TRBD1	TRBV28	-	TGTGCCAGCCTCACTACCCCCGGGACAGGGGGCGATGGCTACACCTTC	CASLTTPGTGGDGYTF
TRBJ2-5	-	TRBV27	many	TGTGCCAGCCGGGGAGTGGGGTCACGGGAGACCCAGTACTTC	CASRGVGSRETQYF
TRBJ2-7	TRBD2	TRBV28	many	TGTGCCAGCCACACCGTAGCGGGAGGCTCCTACGAGCAGTACTTC	CASHTVAGGSYEQYF
TRBJ2-5	TRBD2	TRBV5-1	many	TGCGCCAGCAGCTTGGTGGCCGCGGGGGGAGAGACCCAGTACTTC	CASSLVAAGGETQYF
TRBJ2-7	TRBD2	TRBV6-5	many	TGTGCCAGCGAAGGGACTGCTAGCGGGAGCTATTCGTACGAGCAGTACTTC	CASEGTASGSYSYEQYF
TRBJ1-1	-	TRBV27	-	TGTGCCAGCAGTTTACACACGCGGAACACTGAAGCTTTCTTT	CASSLHTRNTEAFF
TRBJ1-1	-	TRBV5-4	few	TGTGCCAGCAGCTTAACCGGCGCGGGAGGGGGTGAAGCTTTCTTT	CASSLTGAGGGEAFF
TRBJ2-5	-	TRBV11-3	-	TGTGCCAGCGGCTTAGGGCGCGCGGAGACCCAGTACTTC	CASGLGRAETQYF
TRBJ1-1	TRBD1	TRBV30	many	TGTGCCTGGAGTGTGGACAGGGCCACTGAAGCTTTCTTT	CAWSVDRATEAFF